The text below deals with one TCR beta chain. Antigen unknown. The entry originates in a study of shared clonotypes between healthy human individuals. The authors distributed each subset's genomic DNA evenly over several immunoSEQ plates. Some clones are missing from TCRdb's copy, which holds only in-frame ones; the method was immunoSEQ multiplex PCR. This sample has about 870,000 clones, with nearly 95% found just once. General study findings and limits: A reduction in generation probabilities was seen for non-shared clonotypes relative to those shared by all four donors.

Only CD45RO-negative cells positively selected for CCR7 counted as naive CD8 cells, so terminally differentiated effector memory CD45RA+ cells were excluded. Adult donors, all healthy and HIV-negative, had no recent acute infections or vaccinations. CDR1 is LNHDA and CDR2 is SQIVND in the germline V gene (reference sequence). Trimming left V 4 bases short and J 4 bases short, with 8 bases between. The CDR3 extends over 13 amino acids. V is TRBV19 and J is TRBJ2-1; D ambiguous. This receptor was taken from a man aged 30 to 45 in good health. Source material: naive CD8+ T cells sorted from blood. The CDR3 DNA sequence: TGTGCCAGTAGTAGAGGTGGGTACAATGAGCAGTTCTTC. It is translated as CASSRGGYNEQFF. Full variable domain (remainder filled in from reference TRBV19 and TRBJ2-1): DGGITQSPKYLFRKEGQNVTLSCEQNLNHDAMYWYRQDPGQGLRLIYYSQIVNDFQKGDIAEGYSVSREKKESFPLTVTSAQKNPTAFYLCASSRGGYNEQFFGPGTRLTVL.